This T cell receptor (beta chain) is drawn from a study of identical twins. V was cut by 6 bases and J by 4 bases, with 14 bases left in between. The CDR3 sequence is 14 residues long. CDR1 and CDR2 from the germline V gene are SNHLY and FYNNEI. This clonotype was seen only a few times. TCRdb re-analysed the 5' RACE reads in MiXCR, keeping a single row per CDR3 protein. The table has about 530,000 distinct CDR3 sequences, around 15% seen once. This same sample was also taken into another study, of yellow fever vaccine responses in identical twins.

The source is a woman aged 18-29 years in good health. The chain carries TRBV2 and TRBJ2-3; a weak D match, TRBD2 (6 bases). The specimen sequenced was CD4+ T cells sorted from blood. In DNA form, the CDR3 reads TGTGCCAGCAGAGACGTCGGGAGCCCAGATACGCAGTATTTT. It codes for CASRDVGSPDTQYF.